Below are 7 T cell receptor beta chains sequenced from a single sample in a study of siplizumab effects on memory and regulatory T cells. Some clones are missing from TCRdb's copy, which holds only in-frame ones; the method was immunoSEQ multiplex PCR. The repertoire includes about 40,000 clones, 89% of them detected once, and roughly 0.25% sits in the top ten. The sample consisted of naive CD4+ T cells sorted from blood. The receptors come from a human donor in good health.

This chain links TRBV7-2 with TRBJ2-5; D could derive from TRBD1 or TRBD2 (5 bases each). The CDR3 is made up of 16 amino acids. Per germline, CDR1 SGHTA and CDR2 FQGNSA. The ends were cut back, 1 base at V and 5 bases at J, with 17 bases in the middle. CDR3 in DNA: TGTGCCAGCAGCTTAGGTGGGGCAGGGAGTTGGGAGACCCAGTACTTC. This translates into CASSLGGAGSWETQYF.

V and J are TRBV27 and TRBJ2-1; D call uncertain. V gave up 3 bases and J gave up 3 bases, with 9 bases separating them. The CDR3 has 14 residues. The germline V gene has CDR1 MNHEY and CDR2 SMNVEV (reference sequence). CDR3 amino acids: CASSFSPLYNEQFF. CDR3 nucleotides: TGTGCCAGCAGTTTCTCACCCCTCTACAATGAGCAGTTCTTC.

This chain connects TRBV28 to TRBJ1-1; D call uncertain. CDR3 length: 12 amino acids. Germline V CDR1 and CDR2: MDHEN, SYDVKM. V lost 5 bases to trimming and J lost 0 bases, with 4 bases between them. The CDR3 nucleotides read TGTGCCAGCAGTACAGTGAACACTGAAGCTTTCTTT. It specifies CASSTVNTEAFF.

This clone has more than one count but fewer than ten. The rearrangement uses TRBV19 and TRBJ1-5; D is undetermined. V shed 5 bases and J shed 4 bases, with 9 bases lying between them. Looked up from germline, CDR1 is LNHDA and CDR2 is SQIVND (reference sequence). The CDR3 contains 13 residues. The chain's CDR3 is CASSRRTNQPQHF. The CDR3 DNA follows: TGTGCCAGTAGTCGACGGACTAATCAGCCCCAGCATTTT.

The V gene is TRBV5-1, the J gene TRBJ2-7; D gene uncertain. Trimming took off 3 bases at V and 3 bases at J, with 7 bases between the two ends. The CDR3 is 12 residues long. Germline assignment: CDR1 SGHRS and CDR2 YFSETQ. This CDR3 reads CASSSDNYEQYF. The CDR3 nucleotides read TGCGCCAGCAGCTCCGACAACTACGAGCAGTACTTC.

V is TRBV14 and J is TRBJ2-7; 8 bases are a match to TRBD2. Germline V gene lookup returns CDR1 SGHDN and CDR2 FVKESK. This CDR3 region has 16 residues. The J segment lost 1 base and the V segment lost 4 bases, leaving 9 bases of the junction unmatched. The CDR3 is CASSRLRSGRSYEQYF. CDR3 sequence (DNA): TGTGCCAGCAGCCGACTCCGGAGCGGGAGATCCTACGAGCAGTACTTC.

CDR3 DNA: TGTGCCAGCTATGGGACGGGCTCCTACGAGCAGTACTTC. It translates to CASYGTGSYEQYF. The chain couples TRBV25-1 to TRBJ2-7; the D call may be TRBD1 or TRBD2 (5 bases each). The CDR3 length is 13 residues. V was cut by 8 bases and J by 0 bases, with 11 bases left in between. CDR1 is MGHDK, CDR2 SYGVNS, per germline.